Shown below are 15 T cell receptor beta chains from a single sample sequenced in a study of cytomegalovirus exposure and HLA in healthy donors. The primer mix had 60 Vbeta and 13 Jbeta primers. Sequencing used immunoSEQ multiplex PCR; TCRdb keeps in-frame clones, though not all of them. The table has under 200,000 clones, approximately 86% seen once. The sample was PBMCs. The origin of the receptors is a woman between 25 and 40 years old in good health and CMV-seronegative.

The chain joins TRBV5-5 to TRBJ2-1; D is possibly TRBD1 (7 bases). This CDR3 region has 16 residues. Trimming removed 1 base from V and 8 bases from J, with 19 bases in between. Germline-derived CDR1 and CDR2 are SGHKS and YYEKEE (reference sequence). The CDR3 nucleotides are TGTGCCAGCAGCTTGTTGGGATGGAGGGGGCCCGATGAGCAGTTCTTC. Translated: CASSLLGWRGPDEQFF. Full variable domain (remainder filled in from reference TRBV5-5 and TRBJ2-1): DAGVTQSPTHLIKTRGQQVTLRCSPISGHKSVSWYQQVLGQGPQFIFQYYEKEERGRGNFPDRFSARQFPNYSSELNVNALLLGDSALYLCASSLLGWRGPDEQFFGPGTRLTVL.

This chain links TRBV9 with TRBJ1-3; tentatively, D is TRBD1 (5 bases). V was trimmed by 4 bases and J by 2 bases, leaving 10 bases between them. CDR1 is SGDLS, CDR2 YYNGEE, per germline. The CDR3 contains 14 residues. The CDR3 bases are TGTGCCAGCAGCTCCGGGGGTACTGGAAACACCATATATTTT. This sequence encodes CASSSGGTGNTIYF.

V gene TRBV28 combines with J gene TRBJ1-2; D call uncertain. V lost 3 bases and J lost 4, with 12 bases in between. This CDR3 contains 14 residues. Germline-derived CDR1 and CDR2 are MDHEN and SYDVKM. CDR3 coding DNA: TGTGCCAGCAGTTTGAGCAGGCACTCCTATGGCTACACCTTC. Translated: CASSLSRHSYGYTF.

The chain recombines TRBV7-8 with TRBJ1-5; 8 bases fit TRBD1. The CDR3 is 15 residues long. The V gene end was trimmed by 5 bases and the J gene end by 3 bases; junction bases not matched to a gene: 6. CDR1 and CDR2 (germline): SGHVS, FQNEAQ. The DNA for the CDR3 is TGTGCCAGCAGCCCTCGGACAGGGAACAATCAGCCCCAGCATTTT. This codes for CASSPRTGNNQPQHF. Supplemented by reference TRBV7-8 and TRBJ1-5, the full variable domain reads GAGVSQSPRYKVAKRGQDVALRCDPISGHVSLFWYQQALGQGPEFLTYFQNEAQLDKSGLPSDRFFAERPEGSVSTLKIQRTQQEDSAVYLCASSPRTGNNQPQHFGDGTRLSIL.

The chain combines TRBV5-1 with TRBJ2-2; tentatively, D is TRBD1 (5 bases). The germline V and J ends were trimmed by 2 bases and 4 bases, with 12 bases remaining between them. Germline V gives CDR1 SGHRS, CDR2 YFSETQ. The CDR3 is made up of 15 amino acids. DNA for the CDR3: TGCGCCAGCAGCTTTATCCAGGGAACCACCGGGGAGCTGTTTTTT. Its protein product is CASSFIQGTTGELFF.

Worth noting for this clone: Other nucleotide sequences in the sample specify the same CDR3. The chain combines TRBV29-1 with TRBJ2-7; maybe TRBD2 (6 bases). With 6 bases removed from V and 5 bases from J, the gap between germline ends came to 14 bases. CDR1 is SQVTM and CDR2 is ANQGSEA in the germline V gene. The CDR3 runs 12 residues. In DNA, the CDR3 is TGCAGCGTCTCGACTAGTTACCACGAGCAGTACTTC. This sequence encodes CSVSTSYHEQYF.

The chain joins TRBV29-1 to TRBJ2-6; no clear D. The length of the CDR3 is 14 residues. V was shortened by 5 bases and J by 0 bases, with 8 bases between the two germline ends. The germline CDR1 and CDR2 sequences are SQVTM and ANQGSEA. CDR3 nucleotides: TGCAGCGTTTCACAGTACTCTGGGGCCAACGTCCTGACTTTC. Amino acid sequence: CSVSQYSGANVLTF.

This rearrangement joins TRBV6-5 to TRBJ2-7; TRBD1 agrees at 10 bases. Germline V lookup: CDR1 MNHEY, CDR2 SVGAGI. The length of the CDR3 is 14 residues. Germline trimming cut 6 bases from V and 6 bases from J; bases unmatched to any gene: 8. The CDR3 bases are TGTGCCAGCAGCATAAGACAGGGGGCAAGCGAGCAGTACTTC. Protein: CASSIRQGASEQYF.

The chain uses TRBV19 and TRBJ2-1; 7 nucleotides match TRBD2. The germline CDR1 and CDR2 sequences are LNHDA and SQIVND (reference sequence). CDR3 length equals 15 residues. Losses at the gene ends were 1 base for V and 5 bases for J; bases not matched to a gene: 5. In DNA, the CDR3 is TGTGCCAGTAGTATAGGCGGGAGTAGGCACAATGAGCAGTTCTTC. It encodes CASSIGGSRHNEQFF.

The CDR3 DNA reads TGCGCCAGCAGTTCGACAGGGGCCTCGAGCAATGAGCAGTTCTTC. Amino acid sequence: CASSSTGASSNEQFF. This chain connects TRBV10-1 to TRBJ2-1; 8 nucleotides line up with TRBD1. CDR1 is WNHNN and CDR2 is SYGVQD in the germline V gene (reference sequence). The CDR3 runs 15 residues. The V and J ends lost 5 bases and 6 bases, in that order; junction bases with no gene match: 9.

The J gene is TRBJ2-7, the V gene TRBV5-8, with no clear D. The length of the CDR3 is 13 residues. Germline lookup yields CDR1 SGHTS and CDR2 YDEGEE. With 1 base removed from V and 1 base from J, the gap between germline ends came to 6 bases. The DNA for the CDR3 is TGTGCCAGCAGCTTGACCAGTTCCTACGAGCAGTACTTC. Its protein is CASSLTSSYEQYF.

This clone was seen a handful of times. The chain has TRBV11-2 and TRBJ2-7, with a tentative D call TRBD1 (6 bases). Trimming left V 3 bases short and J 5 bases short, with 11 bases between. The CDR3 has 13 residues. Germline assignment: CDR1 SGHAT and CDR2 FQNNGV. CDR3 in amino acids: CASSLDRPNEQYF. The CDR3 DNA sequence: TGTGCCAGCAGCTTGGACAGACCTAACGAGCAGTACTTC. The variable domain in full, with the rest retrieved from reference TRBV11-2 and TRBJ2-7, is EAGVAQSPRYKIIEKRQSVAFWCNPISGHATLYWYQQILGQGPKLLIQFQNNGVVDDSQLPKDRFSAERLKGVDSTLKIQPAKLEDSAVYLCASSLDRPNEQYFGPGTRLTVT.

This rearrangement joins TRBV2 to TRBJ2-7, with TRBD1 as a possible D gene (5 bases). Trimming removed 4 bases at V and 4 bases at J, with 8 bases between. The germline V gene encodes CDR1 SNHLY and CDR2 FYNNEI. The CDR3 is 12 amino acids. The CDR3, as DNA: TGTGCCAGCAGTGGACAGTTTTACGAGCAGTACTTC. Translation gives CASSGQFYEQYF.

CDR3 in amino acids: CASSLGRTGINEKLFF. The CDR3 DNA follows: TGTGCCAGCAGCTTAGGGCGGACAGGGATTAATGAAAAACTGTTTTTT. V usage is TRBV7-9 and J usage is TRBJ1-4, with 8 bases fitting TRBD1. V shed 1 base and J 4 bases; nucleotides not matched to a gene: 5. Looked up from germline, CDR1 is SEHNR and CDR2 is FQNEAQ (reference sequence). The CDR3 extends over 16 amino acids.

This clone showed up just a few times. V gene TRBV6-6 combines with J gene TRBJ1-2; D gene ambiguous. This CDR3 comprises 12 residues. The V end lost 4 bases, the J end lost 7 bases, and 10 bases lay between the germline ends. Germline CDR1 and CDR2: MNHNY and SVGAGI (reference sequence). The CDR3 reads CASSSKYFGYTF. DNA for the CDR3: TGTGCCAGCAGTTCCAAATACTTTGGCTACACCTTC.